The clone carrying this T cell receptor (beta chain) has ten or more counts. Its specificity is unknown. The V gene's germline CDR1 is MNHEY and CDR2 SMNVEV (reference sequence). This CDR3 is built from 15 residues. Trimming shortened V by 0 bases and J by 6 bases, and 14 bases separated the two germline ends. The entry originates in a study of T cells in Graves' hyperthyroidism and ophthalmopathy. RNA transcripts served as the template for amplifying TCR beta CDR3 regions. Using the HTBI primer set, a first-round RT-PCR was run on the TCR CDR3. TCRdb ran MiXCR on the multiplex PCR reads and lists one entry per CDR3 protein. Of around 600,000 distinct CDR3 sequences in the sample, 15% to 20% are singletons; the top ten hold roughly 3%. Study-wide points: Ophthalmopathy could be told apart from stable hyperthyroidism with a 13 V-J model.

The clonotype was recovered from a woman between 40 and 50 years old with Graves' ophthalmopathy. V gene TRBV27 combines with J gene TRBJ1-2; possibly TRBD1 for D (6 bases). Material: blood. DNA of the CDR3: TGTGCCAGCAGTTTATCGGCAACAGGGTTAAATGGCTACACCTTC. Protein product: CASSLSATGLNGYTF.